This T cell receptor beta chain is from a study of identical twins. Overall study findings and caveats: Beta clonotypes that were abundant in cord blood contained fewer insertions, a pattern absent from memory repertoires.

This clonotype turned up a few times. Its antigen is not identified. The ends were cut back, 6 bases at V and 6 bases at J, with 21 bases in the middle. From germline, CDR1 is DFQATT and CDR2 SNEGSKA (reference sequence). The CDR3 spans 15 residues. A universal primer site arose from template switching, and cDNA bore unique molecular identifiers. TCRdb ran MiXCR on the 5' RACE reads and lists one entry per CDR3 protein. The data hold 450,000 to 500,000 distinct CDR3 sequences, with approximately 14% observed a single time. The same sample was also used in a study of yellow fever vaccine responses in identical twins.

The chain joins TRBV20-1 to TRBJ2-1, with D possibly TRBD2 on 6 matching bases. The sequencing sample was made of CD4+ T cells sorted from blood. The TCR was taken from a young woman in good health. CDR3 in DNA: TGCAGTGCCCCAACCCCGGGACTTTACTTCAATGAGCAGTTCTTC. The encoded protein is CSAPTPGLYFNEQFF.